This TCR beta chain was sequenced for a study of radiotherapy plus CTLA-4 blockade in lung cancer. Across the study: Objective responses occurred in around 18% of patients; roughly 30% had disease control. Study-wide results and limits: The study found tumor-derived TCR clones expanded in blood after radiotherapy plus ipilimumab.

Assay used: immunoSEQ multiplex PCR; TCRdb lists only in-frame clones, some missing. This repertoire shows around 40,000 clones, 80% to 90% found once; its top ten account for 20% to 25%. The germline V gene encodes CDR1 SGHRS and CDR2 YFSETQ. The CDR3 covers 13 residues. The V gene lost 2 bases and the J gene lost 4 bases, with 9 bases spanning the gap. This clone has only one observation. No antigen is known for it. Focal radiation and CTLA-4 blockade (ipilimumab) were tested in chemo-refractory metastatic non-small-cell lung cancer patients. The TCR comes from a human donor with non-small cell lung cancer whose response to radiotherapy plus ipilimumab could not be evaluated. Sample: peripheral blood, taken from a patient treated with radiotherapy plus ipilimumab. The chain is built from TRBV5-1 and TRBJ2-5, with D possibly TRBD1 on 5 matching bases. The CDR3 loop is CASSFQGTETQYF. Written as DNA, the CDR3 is TGCGCCAGCAGCTTTCAGGGAACAGAGACCCAGTACTTC.